This TCR beta chain came from a study of identical twins. One entry per CDR3 protein, called by TCRdb with MiXCR from the 5' RACE reads. The profile shows a few hundred thousand distinct CDR3 sequences, approximately 8.3% of them singletons. This clonotype has more than one count but fewer than ten. The germline V gene encodes CDR1 SEHNR and CDR2 FQNEAQ (reference sequence). This CDR3 comprises 15 residues. With 5 bases clipped from V and 4 bases from J, the junction kept 8 bases outside the gene matches. This same sample was also part of a study on yellow fever vaccine responses in identical twins.

The chain employs TRBV7-9 and TRBJ2-5; 9 nucleotides line up with TRBD2. The origin of this receptor is a woman between 18 and 29 years old in good health. Sequencing used CD8+ T cells sorted from blood. CDR3 nucleotide sequence: TGTGCCAGCAGCCCCGTTAGCGGGAGAGGAGAGACCCAGTACTTC. Its protein product is CASSPVSGRGETQYF.